A few counts support the clone carrying this T cell receptor (beta chain). Antigen: not known. This sample stems from a study of regulatory T cells in long-lasting Graves disease. Arm-PCR of CDR3 regions with iRepertoire HTBI primers generated TCR beta libraries. TCRdb passed the multiplex PCR reads through MiXCR, listing each CDR3 protein once. Of roughly 300,000 distinct CDR3 sequences listed, around 20% are singletons. The CDR3 is 14 amino acids. Germline CDR1 reads LNHNV; CDR2 reads YYDKDF (reference sequence). V lost 7 bases, J lost 9 bases, and 11 bases stayed unmatched. Regarding time point: persistent/refractory GD, antithyroid drugs over 5 years with positive TRAb. Making the TCR library involved RNA that had been extracted from PBMCs. Study-wide results and limits: Clonotypes that were public and shared totalled a few thousand in persistent patients versus 750 to 1,000 in new patients.

The V call is TRBV15, the J call TRBJ1-5; TRBD1 matches 8 bases. This specimen consisted of peripheral blood mononuclear cells (PBMCs), obtained when the disease was refractory, from a patient treated with antithyroid drugs. The TCR originated in a female donor with Graves disease. DNA for the CDR3: TGTGCCACCACTACAGGGGGGTCGAGAGGGCCCCAGCATTTT. It is translated as CATTTGGSRGPQHF. The variable domain in full, with the rest retrieved from reference TRBV15 and TRBJ1-5, is DAMVIQNPRYQVTQFGKPVTLSCSQTLNHNVMYWYQQKSSQAPKLLFHYYDKDFNNEADTPDNFQSRRPNTSFCFLDIRSPGLGDTAMYLCATTTGGSRGPQHFGDGTRLSIL.